These 11 T cell receptor beta chains share one sample of origin, sequenced in a study of control samples from healthy donors and cancer patients. The repertoire was sequenced with immunoSEQ multiplex PCR; TCRdb's copy has only in-frame clones and lacks some. In the table there are fewer than 95,000 clones, 86% of which are singletons. The sample was blood. The receptor source for this set is a man between 25 and 39 years old in good health.

The chain employs TRBV7-9 and TRBJ2-2; 7 bases are shared with TRBD2. From germline, CDR1 is SEHNR and CDR2 FQNEAQ (reference sequence). With 2 bases clipped from V and 3 bases from J, the junction kept 3 bases outside the gene matches. CDR3 length: 15 residues. CDR3 sequence (DNA): TGTGCCAGCAGCTTAAGAAGCGGGGACACCGGGGAGCTGTTTTTT. It encodes CASSLRSGDTGELFF. Full variable domain (rest looked up from reference TRBV7-9 and TRBJ2-2): DTGVSQNPRHKITKRGQNVTFRCDPISEHNRLYWYRQTLGQGPEFLTYFQNEAQLEKSRLLSDRFSAERPKGSFSTLEIQRTEQGDSAMYLCASSLRSGDTGELFFGEGSRLTVL.

The chain carries TRBV6-5 and TRBJ2-5; possible D gene TRBD2, 6 bases. The germline V and J ends were trimmed by 0 bases and 7 bases, with 15 bases remaining between them. CDR1 and CDR2 from the germline V gene are MNHEY and SVGAGI. CDR3 length equals 15 residues. CDR3 in amino acids: CASSYSPGGGGTQYF. CDR3 in DNA: TGTGCCAGCAGTTACTCTCCTGGGGGAGGAGGGACCCAGTACTTC.

V gene TRBV6-1 combines with J gene TRBJ2-1; TRBD2 matches at 8 bases. V shed 2 bases and J 8 bases; nucleotides not matched to a gene: 11. The CDR3 runs to 16 residues. From germline, CDR1 is MNHNS and CDR2 SASEGT. The CDR3 here is CASSEIKAGARDEQFF. The CDR3 DNA follows: TGTGCCAGCAGTGAAATTAAAGCGGGGGCTAGGGATGAGCAGTTCTTC.

The gene calls are TRBV3-1 (or the pseudogene TRBV3-2) and TRBJ2-3; tentatively, D is TRBD1 or TRBD2 (7 bases each). The CDR3 loop spans 17 amino acids. Trimming removed 2 bases from V and 4 bases from J, with 19 bases in between. Germline V gene data show CDR1 as LGHDT and CDR2 as YNNKEL (reference sequence). The CDR3 DNA follows: TGTGCCAGCAGCCAAAACAGGGAGGGAAGGGGGCCAGATACGCAGTATTTT. Translating it yields CASSQNREGRGPDTQYF.

In its sample, this clone was seen once. This chain joins TRBV11-2 and TRBJ1-2; no reliable D call. Germline assignment: CDR1 SGHAT and CDR2 FQNNGV. The CDR3 consists of 14 residues. The ends were cut back, 7 bases at V and 7 bases at J, with 19 bases in the middle. The CDR3 region is CASTQTTGMSGYTF. DNA of the CDR3: TGTGCCAGCACCCAGACGACTGGGATGAGTGGCTACACCTTC.

V gene TRBV25-1 combines with J gene TRBJ1-2; 11 bases match TRBD1. This CDR3 is built from 16 residues. Per the germline V gene, CDR1 is MGHDK and CDR2 is SYGVNS. V lost 0 bases, J lost 4 bases, and 4 bases stayed unmatched. The CDR3 loop is CASSEYGTGGSYGYTF. In DNA, the CDR3 is TGTGCCAGCAGTGAATATGGGACAGGGGGGTCCTATGGCTACACCTTC.

This chain connects TRBV9 to TRBJ1-2; no clear D gene. CDR1 is SGDLS and CDR2 is YYNGEE in the germline V gene. The CDR3 totals 15 residues. V was trimmed by 2 bases and J by 3 bases, leaving 14 bases between them. CDR3 DNA: TGTGCCAGCAGCGTCAGTGGGGATCCAGACTATGGCTACACCTTC. This codes for CASSVSGDPDYGYTF.

The chain's CDR3 is CASSYGLRPTEAFF. DNA for the CDR3: TGTGCCAGCAGTTACGGGCTGAGACCCACTGAAGCTTTCTTT. This chain links TRBV6-2 or TRBV6-3 with TRBJ1-1; no firm D call. The CDR3 is 14 residues long. CDR1 and CDR2 from the germline V gene are MNHEY and SVGEGT. V shed 2 bases and J shed 4 bases, with 11 bases lying between them.

The CDR3 DNA follows: TGCGCCAGCAGCCAAGGGGGGGCTAACACCGGGGAGCTGTTTTTT. As protein: CASSQGGANTGELFF. The chain joins TRBV5-1 to TRBJ2-2, with a weak D call TRBD2 (7 bases). The germline V gene has CDR1 SGHRS and CDR2 YFSETQ. The CDR3 length is 15 residues. Trimming took off 4 bases at V and 2 bases at J, with 12 bases between the two ends.

The CDR3 sequence: CASNPYGTGGSQETQYF. The CDR3 nucleotides read TGCGCCAGCAACCCATACGGGACAGGGGGGTCCCAAGAGACCCAGTACTTC. The V gene is TRBV4-1, the J gene TRBJ2-5; 11 bases map to TRBD1. The CDR3 loop spans 17 amino acids. CDR1 and CDR2 (germline): MGHRA, YSYEKL. The V and J ends lost 7 bases and 1 base, in that order; junction bases with no gene match: 11.

The rearrangement joins TRBV5-6 to TRBJ2-6; D is possibly TRBD1 or TRBD2 (5 bases each). This CDR3 is 17 amino acids long. Per germline, CDR1 SGHDT and CDR2 YYEEEE. Trimming pared 1 base from V and 0 bases from J, leaving 11 bases between. CDR3 sequence (DNA): TGTGCCAGCAGCTTGTTGGCAGGGACCTCTGGGGCCAACGTCCTGACTTTC. Its translation is CASSLLAGTSGANVLTF.